A selection of T cell receptor beta chains follows, all from one sample in a study of blood T cell repertoires in COVID-19. TCRdb's copy holds only in-frame clones and misses some; the assay was immunoSEQ multiplex PCR. The data hold 350,000 or so clones, with roughly 89% observed a single time. Material: peripheral blood. The receptors stem from a young man with active or convalescent COVID-19. CDR3s include the opening cysteine and the closing phenylalanine or tryptophan. D genes are given only for firm matches. Expanded clones are given a class, and other clones once, few, many or no size at all.

cdr3_aa: CASSTNYGYTF
cdr3_nt: TGTGCCAGTAGTACGAACTATGGCTACACCTTC
j_call: TRBJ1-2
clone_size: once
d_call: -
v_call: TRBV19

cdr3_aa: CASSQVPPGLTGDGEKLFF
cdr3_nt: TGCGCCAGCAGCCAAGTCCCACCGGGGCTGACAGGTGACGGTGAAAAACTGTTTTTT
j_call: TRBJ1-4
clone_size: -
d_call: -
v_call: TRBV4-1

cdr3_aa: CASSLDPTGSGANVLTF
cdr3_nt: TGTGCCAGCAGCCTAGATCCGACAGGGTCTGGGGCCAACGTCCTGACTTTC
j_call: TRBJ2-6
clone_size: -
d_call: TRBD1
v_call: TRBV3-1/TRBV3-2

cdr3_aa: CASSPDRALAFF
cdr3_nt: TGTGCCAGCAGCCCCGACAGGGCTCTAGCTTTCTTT
j_call: TRBJ1-1
clone_size: -
d_call: TRBD1
v_call: TRBV7-9

cdr3_aa: CASSLRPGFTDTQYF
cdr3_nt: TGTGCCAGCAGCCTACGACCGGGGTTCACAGATACGCAGTATTTT
j_call: TRBJ2-3
clone_size: -
d_call: -
v_call: TRBV7-3

cdr3_aa: CASSLARTLTGELFF
cdr3_nt: TGTGCCAGCAGCTTAGCGCGGACTCTAACCGGGGAGCTGTTTTTT
j_call: TRBJ2-2
clone_size: once
d_call: -
v_call: TRBV7-9

cdr3_aa: CASGPGTSGFYNEQFF
cdr3_nt: TGTGCTAGTGGTCCTGGGACTAGCGGATTCTACAATGAGCAGTTCTTC
j_call: TRBJ2-1
clone_size: -
d_call: TRBD2
v_call: TRBV12-5

cdr3_aa: CASSEWTGGMNTEAFF
cdr3_nt: TGTGCCAGCAGTGAATGGACAGGGGGAATGAACACTGAAGCTTTCTTT
j_call: TRBJ1-1
clone_size: -
d_call: TRBD1
v_call: TRBV2

cdr3_aa: CATSRDVYSGLGGYTF
cdr3_nt: TGTGCCACCAGCAGAGATGTGTACAGTGGACTGGGTGGCTACACCTTC
j_call: TRBJ1-2
clone_size: -
d_call: -
v_call: TRBV15

cdr3_aa: CASSRTSGSYEQYF
cdr3_nt: TGTGCCAGCAGCCGAACTAGCGGCTCCTACGAGCAGTACTTC
j_call: TRBJ2-7
clone_size: -
d_call: TRBD2
v_call: TRBV3-1/TRBV3-2

cdr3_aa: CASSVAQWQNTEAFF
cdr3_nt: TGTGCCAGCAGCGTAGCTCAGTGGCAGAACACTGAAGCTTTCTTT
j_call: TRBJ1-1
clone_size: -
d_call: -
v_call: TRBV9

cdr3_aa: CASSHEVYTEAFF
cdr3_nt: TGTGCCAGCAGCCATGAGGTGTACACTGAAGCTTTCTTT
j_call: TRBJ1-1
clone_size: -
d_call: -
v_call: TRBV7-9

cdr3_aa: CASSVVGTEFNYGYTF
cdr3_nt: TGTGCCAGCAGCGTTGTAGGGACAGAGTTTAACTATGGCTACACCTTC
j_call: TRBJ1-2
clone_size: -
d_call: TRBD1
v_call: TRBV9

cdr3_aa: CATQGLATTGELFF
cdr3_nt: TGTGCCACCCAGGGACTAGCCACCACCGGGGAGCTGTTTTTT
j_call: TRBJ2-2
clone_size: once
d_call: TRBD2
v_call: TRBV2

cdr3_aa: CASSQDVASGMAYEQYF
cdr3_nt: TGCGCCAGCAGCCAAGATGTAGCTAGCGGGATGGCTTACGAGCAGTACTTC
j_call: TRBJ2-7
clone_size: -
d_call: TRBD2
v_call: TRBV4-3

cdr3_aa: CASSVMRATDTQYF
cdr3_nt: TGTGCCAGCAGCGTAATGAGAGCGACAGATACGCAGTATTTT
j_call: TRBJ2-3
clone_size: -
d_call: -
v_call: TRBV11-2

cdr3_aa: CASSPTTSASTDTQYF
cdr3_nt: TGTGCCAGCAGCCCAACGACTAGCGCTAGCACAGATACGCAGTATTTT
j_call: TRBJ2-3
clone_size: once
d_call: TRBD2
v_call: TRBV7-2

cdr3_aa: CASSPSDRGQGGYTF
cdr3_nt: TGTGCCAGCTCACCGTCCGACAGGGGGCAAGGTGGCTACACCTTC
j_call: TRBJ1-2
clone_size: once
d_call: TRBD1
v_call: TRBV18

cdr3_aa: CASSRTGGVYGYTF
cdr3_nt: TGTGCCAGCAGCCGGACAGGGGGCGTGTATGGCTACACCTTC
j_call: TRBJ1-2
clone_size: -
d_call: TRBD1
v_call: TRBV7-3

cdr3_aa: CASSIGGAEAFF
cdr3_nt: TGTGCCAGTAGTATAGGCGGGGCTGAAGCTTTCTTT
j_call: TRBJ1-1
clone_size: -
d_call: -
v_call: TRBV19

cdr3_aa: CASFGTGFAQYF
cdr3_nt: TGTGCCAGCTTCGGGACAGGCTTCGCCCAGTACTTC
j_call: TRBJ2-5
clone_size: -
d_call: TRBD1
v_call: TRBV28

cdr3_aa: CASSNTPNYGYTF
cdr3_nt: TGTGCCAGCAGTAACACACCTAACTATGGCTACACCTTC
j_call: TRBJ1-2
clone_size: -
d_call: -
v_call: TRBV2

cdr3_aa: CASKVDRGYGYTF
cdr3_nt: TGTGCCAGCAAAGTCGACAGGGGCTATGGCTACACCTTC
j_call: TRBJ1-2
clone_size: -
d_call: TRBD1
v_call: TRBV7-8

cdr3_aa: CASSLSGLNTEAFF
cdr3_nt: TGCGCCAGCAGCTTATCCGGGTTGAACACTGAAGCTTTCTTT
j_call: TRBJ1-1
clone_size: -
d_call: -
v_call: TRBV5-1

cdr3_aa: CASSPRAWGTDTQYF
cdr3_nt: TGTGCCAGCTCACCACGGGCGTGGGGCACAGATACGCAGTATTTT
j_call: TRBJ2-3
clone_size: -
d_call: -
v_call: TRBV18

cdr3_aa: CASSQDGGQITSYEQYF
cdr3_nt: TGCGCCAGCAGCCAGGATGGGGGACAGATAACTTCCTACGAGCAGTACTTC
j_call: TRBJ2-7
clone_size: -
d_call: TRBD1
v_call: TRBV4-1

cdr3_aa: CASSPLGQSNEQFF
cdr3_nt: TGTGCCAGCAGTCCACTTGGACAGAGCAATGAGCAGTTCTTC
j_call: TRBJ2-1
clone_size: -
d_call: -
v_call: TRBV27

cdr3_aa: CASSVGGGTGNEQFF
cdr3_nt: TGTGCCAGCAGCGTAGGGGGCGGGACGGGCAATGAGCAGTTCTTC
j_call: TRBJ2-1
clone_size: once
d_call: -
v_call: TRBV9

cdr3_aa: CASSPRQAYQPQHF
cdr3_nt: TGTGCCAGCAGTCCCCGGCAGGCCTATCAGCCCCAGCATTTT
j_call: TRBJ1-5
clone_size: once
d_call: -
v_call: TRBV28